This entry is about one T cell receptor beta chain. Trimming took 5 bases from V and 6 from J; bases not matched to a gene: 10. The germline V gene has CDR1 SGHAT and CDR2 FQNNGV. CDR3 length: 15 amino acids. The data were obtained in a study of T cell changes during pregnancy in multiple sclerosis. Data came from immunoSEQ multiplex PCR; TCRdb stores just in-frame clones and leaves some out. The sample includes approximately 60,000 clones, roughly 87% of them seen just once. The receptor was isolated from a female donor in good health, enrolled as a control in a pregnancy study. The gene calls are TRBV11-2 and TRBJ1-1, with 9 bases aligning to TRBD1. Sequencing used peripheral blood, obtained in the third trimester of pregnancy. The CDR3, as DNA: TGTGCCAGCAGCCGCGCTCGACAGGGGGAACCTGAAGCTTTCTTT. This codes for CASSRARQGEPEAFF.